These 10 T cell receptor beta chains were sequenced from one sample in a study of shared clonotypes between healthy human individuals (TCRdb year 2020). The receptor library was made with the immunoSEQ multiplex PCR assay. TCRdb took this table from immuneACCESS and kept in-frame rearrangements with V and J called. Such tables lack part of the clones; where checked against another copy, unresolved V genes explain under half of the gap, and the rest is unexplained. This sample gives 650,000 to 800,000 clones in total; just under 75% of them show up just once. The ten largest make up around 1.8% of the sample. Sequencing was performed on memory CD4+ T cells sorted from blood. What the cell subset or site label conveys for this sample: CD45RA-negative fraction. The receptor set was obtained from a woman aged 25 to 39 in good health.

The CDR3 coding sequence is TGCAGCTCTCAGATTGGGAAAGAGACCCAGTACTTC. It codes for CSSQIGKETQYF. V gene TRBV29-1 combines with J gene TRBJ2-5; no reliable D call. Germline CDR1 and CDR2: SQVTM and ANQGSEA. Deletions cut 8 bases from V and 3 bases from J, with 13 bases between. The CDR3 has 12 residues.

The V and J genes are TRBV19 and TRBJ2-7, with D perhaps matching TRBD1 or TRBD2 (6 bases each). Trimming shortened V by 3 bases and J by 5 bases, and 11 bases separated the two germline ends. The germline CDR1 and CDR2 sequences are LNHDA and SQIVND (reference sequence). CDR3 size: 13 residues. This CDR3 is CASSILRGDEQYF. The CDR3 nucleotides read TGTGCCAGTAGTATCCTGAGGGGGGACGAGCAGTACTTC.

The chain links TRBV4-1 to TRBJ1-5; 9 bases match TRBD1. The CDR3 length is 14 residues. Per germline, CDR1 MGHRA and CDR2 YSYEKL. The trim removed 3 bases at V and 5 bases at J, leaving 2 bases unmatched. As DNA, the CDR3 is TGCGCCAGCAGCCACGGACAGGGGTATCAGCCCCAGCATTTT. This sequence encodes CASSHGQGYQPQHF.

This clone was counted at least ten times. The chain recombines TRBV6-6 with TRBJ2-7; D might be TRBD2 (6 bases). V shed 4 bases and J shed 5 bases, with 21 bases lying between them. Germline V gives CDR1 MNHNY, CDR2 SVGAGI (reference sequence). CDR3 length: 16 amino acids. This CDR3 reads CASSFRGGGRTDEQYF. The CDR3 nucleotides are TGTGCCAGCAGTTTCCGCGGTGGGGGGAGGACTGACGAGCAGTACTTC.

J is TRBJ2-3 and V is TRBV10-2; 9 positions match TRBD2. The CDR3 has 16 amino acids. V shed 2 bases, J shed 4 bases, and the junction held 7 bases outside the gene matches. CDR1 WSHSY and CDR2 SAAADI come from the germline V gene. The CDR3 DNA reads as TGCGCCAGCAGTGAGGTAGCGGGAGTGTTGGCAGATACGCAGTATTTT. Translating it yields CASSEVAGVLADTQYF.

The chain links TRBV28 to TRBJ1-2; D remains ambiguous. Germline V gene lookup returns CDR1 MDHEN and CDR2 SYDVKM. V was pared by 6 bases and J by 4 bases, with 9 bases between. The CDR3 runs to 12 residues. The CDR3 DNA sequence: TGTGCCAGCAGGGTGCAGGCCTATGGCTACACCTTC. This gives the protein CASRVQAYGYTF.

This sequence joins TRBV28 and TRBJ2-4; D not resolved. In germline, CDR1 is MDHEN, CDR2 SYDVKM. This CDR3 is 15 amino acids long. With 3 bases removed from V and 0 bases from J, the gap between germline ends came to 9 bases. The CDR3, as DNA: TGTGCCAGCAGTTTCCGACAACAAGCCAAAAACATTCAGTACTTC. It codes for CASSFRQQAKNIQYF. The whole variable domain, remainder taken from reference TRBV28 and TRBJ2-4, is DVKVTQSSRYLVKRTGEKVFLECVQDMDHENMFWYRQDPGLGLRLIYFSYDVKMKEKGDIPEGYSVSREKKERFSLILESASTNQTSMYLCASSFRQQAKNIQYFGAGTRLSVL.

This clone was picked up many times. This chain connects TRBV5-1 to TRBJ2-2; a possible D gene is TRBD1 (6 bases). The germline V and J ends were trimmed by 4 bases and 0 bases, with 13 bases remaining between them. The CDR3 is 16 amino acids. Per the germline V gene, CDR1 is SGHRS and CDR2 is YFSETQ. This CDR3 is CASSLPTGSNTGELFF. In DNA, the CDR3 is TGCGCCAGCAGCCTACCGACAGGATCGAACACCGGGGAGCTGTTTTTT.

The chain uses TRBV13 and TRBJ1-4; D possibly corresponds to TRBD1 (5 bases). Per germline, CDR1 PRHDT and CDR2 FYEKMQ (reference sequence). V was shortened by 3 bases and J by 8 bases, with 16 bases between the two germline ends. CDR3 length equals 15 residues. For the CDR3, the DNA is TGTGCCAGCAGCTTCCGGAACAGGCCGAACGAAAAACTGTTTTTT. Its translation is CASSFRNRPNEKLFF. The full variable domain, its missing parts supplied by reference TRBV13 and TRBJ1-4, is AAGVIQSPRHLIKEKRETATLKCYPIPRHDTVYWYQQGPGQDPQFLISFYEKMQSDKGSIPDRFSAQQFSDYHSELNMSSLELGDSALYFCASSFRNRPNEKLFFGSGTQLSVL.

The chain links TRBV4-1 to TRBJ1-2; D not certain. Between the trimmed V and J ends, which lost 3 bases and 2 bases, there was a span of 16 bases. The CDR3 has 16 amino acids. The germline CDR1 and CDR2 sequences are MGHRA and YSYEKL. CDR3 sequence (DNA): TGCGCCAGCAGCCACCTTTACCCGCCAGAGAACTATGGCTACACCTTC. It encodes CASSHLYPPENYGYTF.